One and the same sample provided the 2 T cell receptor beta chains below, sequenced in a study of beta chain features in type 1 diabetes. Study-level findings and limits: Within each of all four CD4+ subsets, Type 1 diabetes patients had TCRB CDR3s that were moderately but significantly shorter.

Expressed TCRB transcripts were sequenced because the isolated RNA had all been reverse transcribed beforehand. TCRdb's table, derived via immunoSEQ multiplex PCR, lists solely in-frame clones and lacks some. The sample has about 160,000 clones, around 8% seen once. These receptors have no identified antigens. Source material: central memory CD4+ T cells from blood. The receptors come from a woman aged 40 to 50 with type 1 diabetes.

This clone was detected a few times. CDR3 residues: CASKPRRDSDTQYF. DNA for the CDR3: TGTGCCAGCAAGCCCCGCCGGGACTCCGATACGCAGTATTTT. This chain connects TRBV11-1 to TRBJ2-3; weak D call: TRBD2 (6 bases). Trimming took 7 bases from V and 6 from J, leaving 17 bases between them. Germline assignment: CDR1 SGHAT and CDR2 FQDESV (reference sequence). The CDR3 covers 14 residues. Full variable domain (rest looked up from reference TRBV11-1 and TRBJ2-3): EAEVAQSPRYKITEKSQAVAFWCDPISGHATLYWYRQILGQGPELLVQFQDESVVDDSQLPKDRFSAERLKGVDSTLKIQPAELGDSAMYLCASKPRRDSDTQYFGPGTRLTVL.

This chain joins TRBV2 and TRBJ2-1; weak D call: TRBD2 (6 bases). V dropped 0 bases and J dropped 9 bases, with 12 bases sitting between them. Germline CDR1 SNHLY, CDR2 FYNNEI. The CDR3 spans 14 residues. Here the CDR3 reads CASSEALGGSEQFF. CDR3 DNA: TGTGCCAGCAGTGAAGCGCTTGGGGGGAGTGAGCAGTTCTTC.